This entry lists 8 T cell receptor beta chains sequenced from one sample in a study of blood T cells in healthy people across ages. It was with a sample-barcoded 5' primer and a J-beta primer mix that a second PCR of roughly 7 to 11 cycles was run. TCRdb re-derived calls from the 5' RACE reads in MiXCR, one entry per CDR3 protein. The sample consists of roughly 800,000 distinct CDR3 sequences, more than 45% of them appearing once. The sequencing sample was made of blood. These receptor sequences come from a man aged 25-45 years in good health.

The table lists this clonotype with many counts. This rearrangement joins TRBV29-1 to TRBJ2-3; 7 bases align to TRBD1. The V and J ends lost 7 bases and 4 bases, in that order; junction bases with no gene match: 5. This CDR3 has 12 amino acids. CDR1 is SQVTM and CDR2 is ANQGSEA in the germline V gene. CDR3 DNA: TGCAGCGGTAGGACAGGAGCAGATACGCAGTATTTT. It specifies CSGRTGADTQYF.

The rearrangement uses TRBV20-1 and TRBJ1-1; unclear D gene. Trimming took off 1 base at V and 1 base at J, with 10 bases between the two ends. The CDR3 is made up of 14 amino acids. The germline V gene encodes CDR1 DFQATT and CDR2 SNEGSKA (reference sequence). The CDR3 nucleotides are TGCAGTGCTAGAGGGGGAGGTAGGAACACTGAAGCTTTCTTT. Its translation: CSARGGGRNTEAFF.

The rearrangement links TRBV7-2 to TRBJ2-3; 10 bases align to TRBD2. CDR1 is SGHTA, CDR2 FQGNSA, per germline. The CDR3 covers 16 residues. The V and J ends lost 3 bases and 4 bases, in that order; junction bases with no gene match: 7. The CDR3 loop is CASSFSSGGASDTQYF. The CDR3, as DNA: TGTGCCAGCAGCTTTTCCAGCGGGGGGGCCTCAGATACGCAGTATTTT.

A single count supports this clonotype. The chain employs TRBV18 and TRBJ1-4, with a possible D match to TRBD1 (6 bases). In germline, CDR1 is KGHSH, CDR2 LQKENI. The germline V and J ends were trimmed by 3 bases and 2 bases, with 22 bases remaining between them. There are 19 residues in the CDR3. CDR3 coding DNA: TGTGCCAGCTCACCCGTCCGGGGGGCAGGGGCTTCGACTAATGAAAAACTGTTTTTT. It is translated as CASSPVRGAGASTNEKLFF.

The V call is TRBV27, the J call TRBJ2-1, with TRBD2 matching over 7 bases. The CDR3 length is 15 residues. The J segment lost 8 bases and the V segment lost 2 bases, leaving 9 bases of the junction unmatched. Germline CDR1 MNHEY, CDR2 SMNVEV (reference sequence). The CDR3 sequence: CASSLRPSGGDEQFF. The CDR3 DNA sequence: TGTGCCAGCAGTTTAAGGCCTAGCGGCGGCGATGAGCAGTTCTTC.

This chain joins TRBV20-1 and TRBJ2-3; D tentatively reads TRBD1 or TRBD2 (5 bases each). Germline CDR1 and CDR2: DFQATT and SNEGSKA (reference sequence). CDR3 size: 11 residues. Trimming took off 2 bases at V and 6 bases at J, with 6 bases between the two ends. CDR3 protein: CSARRDDTQYF. The CDR3 region has the DNA TGCAGTGCTAGACGGGACGATACGCAGTATTTT.

This clonotype was found a few times. The chain is built from TRBV4-2 and TRBJ2-1, with 8 nucleotides matching TRBD1. The trim removed 1 base at V and 2 bases at J, leaving 7 bases unmatched. This CDR3 contains 17 residues. Germline CDR1 LGHNA, CDR2 YNFKEQ. CDR3 loop: CASSQVGRTGPYNEQFF. The CDR3 DNA reads TGTGCCAGCAGCCAAGTGGGAAGGACAGGGCCCTACAATGAGCAGTTCTTC.

The gene calls are TRBV7-2 and TRBJ2-1; 10 positions agree with TRBD1. J gave up 7 bases and V 6 bases, and 15 bases lay outside the gene matches. Germline V CDR1 and CDR2: SGHTA, FQGNSA. The CDR3 covers 17 residues. CDR3 region: CASRATGGGGGYNEQFF. The DNA for the CDR3 is TGTGCCAGCAGGGCGACAGGGGGCGGAGGAGGTTATAATGAGCAGTTCTTC.